This TCR beta chain appears in the sequencing data of a study of preoperative IRX-2 immunotherapy in early breast cancer. The table came from immunoSEQ multiplex PCR; TCRdb's copy has only in-frame clones and leaves some out. The table lists about 24,000 clones, 70% to 90% of them singletons, with approximately 30% in the top ten. Treatment reported: preoperative locoregional IRX-2 cytokine immunotherapy. Samples came from a phase Ib trial of preoperative locoregional IRX-2 cytokine immunotherapy. The material was tumor tissue, obtained after IRX-2 immunotherapy. The source is a human donor with breast cancer.

The CDR3 DNA is TGTGCCAGCAGCTTCCCTAAGTCAGGGACAGCCGGAAACACCATATATTTT. As protein: CASSFPKSGTAGNTIYF. This chain joins TRBV7-2 and TRBJ1-3; 7 nucleotides match TRBD1. The CDR3 consists of 17 residues. CDR1 and CDR2 (germline): SGHTA, FQGNSA. The V segment lost 3 bases and the J segment 4 bases; nucleotides outside the gene matches: 12.